The clone carrying this TCR beta chain is medium-sized. V lost 0 bases and J lost 2, with 19 bases in between. This CDR3 region has 18 residues. Germline V gene sequence: CDR1 LNHNV, CDR2 YYDKDF (reference sequence). The data stem from a study of HIV-infected patients and healthy controls. Alpha and beta constant-region primers primed reverse transcription of around 500 ng RNA. Using multiplexing indices, alpha and beta chain libraries were generated apart by chain-specific third strand synthesis. The library had 12-nucleotide molecular identifiers formed by two random hexamers joined together. TCRdb reprocessed the 5' RACE reads via MiXCR and lists one record per CDR3 protein. This table holds several thousand distinct CDR3 sequences, around 8.3% found once. Whole blood was used without fractionation, so all unsorted peripheral T cells were included.

The clonotype was recovered from an adult with HIV infection. This sequence joins TRBV15 and TRBJ1-2; D is perhaps TRBD1 (5 bases). The input for sequencing was blood, taken before antiretroviral therapy. The CDR3 bases are TGTGCCACCAGCAGAGAATTATCCCACAGGACAATAAACTATGGCTACACCTTC. Protein sequence: CATSRELSHRTINYGYTF.